The 28 T cell receptor beta chains given below trace back to one sample, sequenced in a study of neoadjuvant nivolumab and ipilimumab in lung cancer. Method: immunoSEQ multiplex PCR; TCRdb's copy keeps in-frame clones and lacks some. The sample yields 40,000 to 55,000 clones, 80% to 90% seen once. The input for sequencing was blood, taken before neoadjuvant nivolumab, alone or with ipilimumab. The source is an adult with non-small cell lung cancer. Some clones in this sample may be carry-over from other donors' samples.

V usage is TRBV6-1 and J usage is TRBJ2-7, with D possibly TRBD1 on 6 matching bases. CDR1 MNHNS and CDR2 SASEGT come from the germline V gene. Between the trimmed V and J ends, which lost 3 bases and 6 bases, there was a span of 9 bases. The CDR3 contains 12 residues. The DNA for the CDR3 is TGTGCCAGCAGTGAGGTAGGGGGCGAGCAGTACTTC. Amino acid sequence: CASSEVGGEQYF.

The gene calls are TRBV6-5 and TRBJ2-5, with D possibly TRBD1 on 6 matching bases. Per the germline V gene, CDR1 is MNHEY and CDR2 is SVGAGI. CDR3 length: 13 amino acids. Trimming removed 2 bases at V and 5 bases at J, with 9 bases between. CDR3 sequence reads: CASSYGQKETQYF. The CDR3 DNA reads as TGTGCCAGCAGTTACGGACAGAAGGAGACCCAGTACTTC.

This chain links TRBV5-1 with TRBJ2-5, with D perhaps matching TRBD1 (6 bases). The CDR3 consists of 15 residues. In germline, CDR1 is SGHRS, CDR2 YFSETQ. Trimming took 1 base from V and 2 from J, leaving 12 bases between them. The CDR3 loop reads CASSLIPTGQETQYF. CDR3 in DNA: TGCGCCAGCAGCTTGATCCCCACAGGGCAAGAGACCCAGTACTTC.

The chain has TRBV7-6 and TRBJ1-2; no definite D call. Trimming took 5 bases from V and 6 from J, leaving 13 bases between them. Germline V lookup: CDR1 SGHVS, CDR2 FNYEAQ. The CDR3 totals 13 residues. The CDR3 spells CASSPPGGHGYTF. The CDR3 region has the DNA TGTGCCAGCAGCCCCCCCGGAGGGCATGGCTACACCTTC.

This rearrangement joins TRBV5-1 to TRBJ2-1; tentative D call: TRBD1 (5 bases). CDR1 and CDR2 from the germline V gene are SGHRS and YFSETQ. Trimming removed 3 bases from V and 9 bases from J, with 10 bases in between. The length of the CDR3 is 12 residues. CDR3 region: CASSWGDSEQFF. In DNA form, the CDR3 reads TGCGCCAGCAGCTGGGGCGACAGTGAGCAGTTCTTC.

J is TRBJ2-7 and V is TRBV11-2; 9 nucleotides agree with TRBD1. The CDR3 is 15 amino acids. V was clipped by 6 bases and J by 1 base; unmatched bases: 7. Germline V gene data show CDR1 as SGHAT and CDR2 as FQNNGV. The CDR3 coding sequence is TGTGCCAGCAGTCCGACAGGGGGATATTCCTACGAGCAGTACTTC. This codes for CASSPTGGYSYEQYF.

The chain uses TRBV5-1 and TRBJ2-3; D perhaps matches TRBD2 (6 bases). The V gene lost 1 base and the J gene lost 6 bases, with 12 bases spanning the gap. This CDR3 has 14 residues. Germline V gene sequence: CDR1 SGHRS, CDR2 YFSETQ. For the CDR3, the DNA is TGCGCCAGCAGCTTGTGGAGGGCCAGTGATACGCAGTATTTT. Its translation: CASSLWRASDTQYF.

The gene calls are TRBV5-1 and TRBJ2-3, with a possible D match to TRBD1 (5 bases). CDR3 length equals 12 residues. The V end was cut by 4 bases, the J end by 9 bases, with 12 bases between. Germline V gene lookup returns CDR1 SGHRS and CDR2 YFSETQ. The CDR3 nucleotides are TGCGCCAGCAGCGTGACAGAATTCACGCAGTATTTT. Translating it yields CASSVTEFTQYF.

The chain employs TRBV30 and TRBJ2-7; a weak D match, TRBD1 (5 bases). Germline values: CDR1 GTSNPN, CDR2 SVGIG (reference sequence). The germline V and J ends were trimmed by 1 base and 2 bases, with 12 bases remaining between them. This CDR3 has 14 amino acids. This CDR3 is CAWSGGRRTYEQYF. The CDR3 bases are TGTGCCTGGAGTGGGGGCAGGCGAACCTACGAGCAGTACTTC.

V usage is TRBV9 and J usage is TRBJ2-7; TRBD1 matches at 8 bases. Germline V gene sequence: CDR1 SGDLS, CDR2 YYNGEE. This CDR3 region has 14 residues. Losses at the gene ends were 2 bases for V and 3 bases for J; bases not matched to a gene: 4. CDR3 amino acids: CASSVGQGYYEQYF. CDR3 in DNA: TGTGCCAGCAGCGTCGGACAGGGATACTACGAGCAGTACTTC.

This clone has just one count. V is TRBV6-5 and J is TRBJ2-3; no firm D call. With 6 bases removed from V and 6 bases from J, the gap between germline ends came to 10 bases. CDR1 is MNHEY, CDR2 SVGAGI, per germline. This CDR3 is 12 amino acids long. The CDR3: CASSPRPDTQYF. DNA of the CDR3: TGTGCCAGCAGCCCCAGGCCGGATACGCAGTATTTT.

The chain joins TRBV6-1 to TRBJ1-2; perhaps TRBD1 as D (5 bases). CDR1 and CDR2 from the germline V gene are MNHNS and SASEGT. CDR3 size: 13 residues. V was clipped by 6 bases and J by 7 bases, with 15 bases between them. CDR3 sequence (DNA): TGTGCCAGCAGGGCCGGACGGGGGGGTGGCTACACCTTC. This sequence encodes CASRAGRGGGYTF.

The chain joins TRBV5-1 to TRBJ1-1, with D maybe TRBD1 (5 bases). Germline lookup yields CDR1 SGHRS and CDR2 YFSETQ. The V end lost 0 bases, the J end lost 4 bases, and 13 bases lay between the germline ends. The CDR3 runs to 15 residues. The CDR3 region has the DNA TGCGCCAGCAGCTTGGACGGGGGATTGGGCACTGAAGCTTTCTTT. This sequence encodes CASSLDGGLGTEAFF.

The rearrangement links TRBV19 to TRBJ1-2, with a weak D call TRBD1 (6 bases). V lost 5 bases to trimming and J lost 3 bases, with 13 bases between them. Germline assignment: CDR1 LNHDA and CDR2 SQIVND (reference sequence). This CDR3 contains 14 residues. The CDR3 reads CASSGDKTHYGYTF. The CDR3 DNA sequence: TGTGCCAGTAGTGGGGACAAAACGCACTATGGCTACACCTTC.

The chain couples TRBV27 to TRBJ2-7, with TRBD1 matching over 10 bases. Germline-derived CDR1 and CDR2 are MNHEY and SMNVEV (reference sequence). This CDR3 has 15 amino acids. V lost 3 bases, J lost 3 bases, and 5 bases stayed unmatched. CDR3 region: CASSFRTGGNYEQYF. DNA of the CDR3: TGTGCCAGCAGTTTTAGGACAGGGGGGAACTACGAGCAGTACTTC.

V is TRBV5-1 and J is TRBJ2-1; 14 bases match TRBD2. CDR3 length: 17 residues. After removal of 2 bases from V and 6 bases from J, the junction contained 7 bases not matched to a gene. Germline-derived CDR1 and CDR2 are SGHRS and YFSETQ. CDR3 loop: CASSLPPGTSGSNEQFF. DNA of the CDR3: TGCGCCAGCAGCTTACCGCCCGGGACTAGCGGGAGCAATGAGCAGTTCTTC.

This clone came up once. V gene TRBV4-3 combines with J gene TRBJ2-1; 8 bases fit TRBD2. The junction had 2 bases not matched to a gene; V was cut back by 0 bases and J by 1 base. Per the germline V gene, CDR1 is LGHNA and CDR2 is YSLEER. The CDR3 covers 16 residues. This CDR3 is CASSQEREASYNEQFF. As DNA, the CDR3 is TGCGCCAGCAGCCAAGAGCGGGAGGCTTCCTACAATGAGCAGTTCTTC.

This clone has only a few counts. The rearrangement links TRBV9 to TRBJ2-7; TRBD2 is a possible D gene (6 bases). This CDR3 has 14 amino acids. Trimming took off 2 bases at V and 6 bases at J, with 15 bases between the two ends. Per germline, CDR1 SGDLS and CDR2 YYNGEE. The DNA for the CDR3 is TGTGCCAGCAGCGTGCGGACGGCGGAGGGCGAGCAGTACTTC. This encodes CASSVRTAEGEQYF.

V usage is TRBV9 and J usage is TRBJ2-5, with D possibly being TRBD1 (5 bases). Germline V gene lookup returns CDR1 SGDLS and CDR2 YYNGEE. The V gene lost 4 bases and the J gene lost 0 bases, with 7 bases spanning the gap. CDR3 size: 13 residues. The CDR3 region is CASSLGDQETQYF. The CDR3 DNA sequence: TGTGCCAGCAGCTTAGGGGACCAAGAGACCCAGTACTTC.

V is TRBV9 and J is TRBJ1-1, with D tentatively TRBD1 (6 bases). The germline CDR1 and CDR2 sequences are SGDLS and YYNGEE. Trimming shortened V by 0 bases and J by 7 bases, and 16 bases separated the two germline ends. The CDR3 runs 15 residues. The CDR3 sequence is CASSVALGGQGEAFF. The CDR3 DNA reads TGTGCCAGCAGCGTAGCTTTGGGGGGGCAGGGTGAAGCTTTCTTT.

This chain uses TRBV6-6 with TRBJ1-1; D ambiguous. The germline gives CDR1 MNHNY, CDR2 SVGAGI (reference sequence). With 6 bases removed from V and 4 bases from J, the gap between germline ends came to 12 bases. There are 13 residues in the CDR3. The chain's CDR3 is CASRRTESTEAFF. CDR3 in DNA: TGTGCCAGCAGACGTACAGAGAGCACTGAAGCTTTCTTT.

The CDR3 region has the DNA TGTGCCAGCAGTAAGCACCACCGGGACTCTAACTACGAGCAGTACTTC. It encodes CASSKHHRDSNYEQYF. The chain is built from TRBV27 and TRBJ2-7; possibly TRBD2 for D (6 bases). Germline CDR1 is MNHEY and CDR2 is SMNVEV (reference sequence). The CDR3 extends over 16 amino acids. V lost 5 bases and J 3 bases, leaving 20 bases between the germline ends.

J is TRBJ2-7 and V is TRBV10-2, with D possibly called TRBD1 or TRBD2 (6 bases each). The CDR3 covers 13 residues. Germline V gives CDR1 WSHSY, CDR2 SAAADI. V shed 8 bases and J shed 5 bases, with 16 bases lying between them. CDR3 in amino acids: CASGAGQTDEQYF. The CDR3 DNA is TGCGCCAGCGGGGCGGGACAAACAGACGAGCAGTACTTC.

DNA for the CDR3: TGTGCCAGCAGATTAGGGGGAGGCGATGAGCAGTTCTTC. This translates into CASRLGGGDEQFF. The chain combines TRBV6-6 with TRBJ2-1; D could derive from TRBD1 or TRBD2 (6 bases each). V was cut by 6 bases and J by 8 bases, with 14 bases left in between. CDR3 size: 13 residues. Germline V gene sequence: CDR1 MNHNY, CDR2 SVGAGI (reference sequence).

This clone has more than one count but fewer than ten. The genes are TRBV5-1 and TRBJ2-1; D possibly uses TRBD1 or TRBD2 (6 bases each). Germline loops: CDR1 SGHRS, CDR2 YFSETQ. Trimming shortened V by 3 bases and J by 10 bases, and 23 bases separated the two germline ends. The length of the CDR3 is 16 residues. CDR3 sequence: CASSWSPGADSGEQFF. CDR3 in DNA: TGCGCCAGCAGCTGGTCCCCGGGGGCGGATTCGGGAGAGCAGTTCTTC. The variable domain in full, completed from reference TRBV5-1 and TRBJ2-1, reads KAGVTQTPRYLIKTRGQQVTLSCSPISGHRSVSWYQQTPGQGLQFLFEYFSETQRNKGNFPGRFSGRQFSNSRSEMNVSTLELGDSALYLCASSWSPGADSGEQFFGPGTRLTVL.

The chain employs TRBV6-5 and TRBJ2-5, with 11 bases lining up with TRBD2. From germline, CDR1 is MNHEY and CDR2 SVGAGI. Losses at the gene ends were 2 bases for V and 4 bases for J; bases not matched to a gene: 6. This CDR3 has 16 amino acids. The DNA of the CDR3 is TGTGCCAGCAGTTACACCTTCGGACTAGCGGGAGAGACCCAGTACTTC. Its protein is CASSYTFGLAGETQYF.

The chain links TRBV29-1 to TRBJ1-1; D remains unclear. CDR3 size: 12 residues. The germline V gene has CDR1 SQVTM and CDR2 ANQGSEA. V was pared by 6 bases and J by 1 base, with 9 bases between. Here the CDR3 DNA reads TGCAGCGTCCGACTAGGGAACACTGAAGCTTTCTTT. This sequence encodes CSVRLGNTEAFF.

Note on this clone: At one of its ends the junction is not consistent with the germline gene, which may arise from a read error. J is TRBJ1-5 and V is TRBV30, with D perhaps matching TRBD1 (5 bases). The CDR3 sequence is 14 residues long. The germline V gene has CDR1 GTSNPN and CDR2 SVGIG (reference sequence). This CDR3 reads CAWGVGSGNQPQHF. The CDR3 nucleotides are TGTGCCTGGGGTGTAGGGTCAGGGAATCAGCCCCAGCATTTT.